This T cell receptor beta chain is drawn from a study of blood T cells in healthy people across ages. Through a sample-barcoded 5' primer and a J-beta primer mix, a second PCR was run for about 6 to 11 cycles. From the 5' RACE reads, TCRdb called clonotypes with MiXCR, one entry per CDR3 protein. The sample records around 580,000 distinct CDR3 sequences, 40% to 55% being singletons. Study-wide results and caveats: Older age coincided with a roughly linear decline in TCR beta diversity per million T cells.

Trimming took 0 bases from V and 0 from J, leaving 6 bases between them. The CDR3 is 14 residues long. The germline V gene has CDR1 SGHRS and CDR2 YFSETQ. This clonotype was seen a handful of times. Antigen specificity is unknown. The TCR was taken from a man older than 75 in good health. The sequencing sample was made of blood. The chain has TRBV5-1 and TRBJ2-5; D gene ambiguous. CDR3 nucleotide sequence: TGCGCCAGCAGCTTGGGCATGAACCAAGAGACCCAGTACTTC. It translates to CASSLGMNQETQYF.